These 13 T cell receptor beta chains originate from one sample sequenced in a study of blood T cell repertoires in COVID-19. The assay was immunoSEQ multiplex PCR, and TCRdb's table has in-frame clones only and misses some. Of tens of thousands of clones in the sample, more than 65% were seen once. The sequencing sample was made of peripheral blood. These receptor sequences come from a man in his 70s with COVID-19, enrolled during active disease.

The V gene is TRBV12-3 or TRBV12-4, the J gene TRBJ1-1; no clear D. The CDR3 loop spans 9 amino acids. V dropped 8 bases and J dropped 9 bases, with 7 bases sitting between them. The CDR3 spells CASGVQAFF. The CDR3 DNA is TGTGCCAGCGGAGTCCAAGCTTTCTTT.

CDR3 DNA: TGTGCTAGTGGTCTGGGACTAGCGGGAGCCCCCGGGGAGCTGTTTTTT. Its translation: CASGLGLAGAPGELFF. This chain uses TRBV12-5 with TRBJ2-2; 14 nucleotides align to TRBD2. This CDR3 has 16 residues. V lost 5 bases to trimming and J lost 6 bases; unmatched junction nucleotides: 5. Germline lookup yields CDR1 LGHNT and CDR2 FRNRAP.

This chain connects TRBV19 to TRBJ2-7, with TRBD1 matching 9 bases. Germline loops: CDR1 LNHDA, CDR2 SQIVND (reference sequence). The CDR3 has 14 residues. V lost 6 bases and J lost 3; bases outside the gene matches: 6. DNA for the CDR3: TGTGCCAGTAGGGGGGACAGGGCAAACTACGAGCAGTACTTC. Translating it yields CASRGDRANYEQYF.

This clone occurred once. The CDR3 region is CATSPQGLDEQFF. CDR3 nucleotide sequence: TGTGCCACCAGCCCCCAGGGGTTGGATGAGCAGTTCTTC. This chain uses TRBV24-1 with TRBJ2-1, with D perhaps TRBD1 (6 bases). With 7 bases removed from V and 8 bases from J, the gap between germline ends came to 14 bases. The CDR3 extends over 13 amino acids. CDR1 KGHDR and CDR2 SFDVKD come from the germline V gene.

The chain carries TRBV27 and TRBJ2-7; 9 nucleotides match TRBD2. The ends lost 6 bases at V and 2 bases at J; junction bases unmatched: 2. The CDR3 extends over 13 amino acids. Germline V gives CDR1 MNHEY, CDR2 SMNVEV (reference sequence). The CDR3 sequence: CASRPSGAYEQYF. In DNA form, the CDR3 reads TGTGCCAGCAGGCCTAGCGGGGCCTACGAGCAGTACTTC.

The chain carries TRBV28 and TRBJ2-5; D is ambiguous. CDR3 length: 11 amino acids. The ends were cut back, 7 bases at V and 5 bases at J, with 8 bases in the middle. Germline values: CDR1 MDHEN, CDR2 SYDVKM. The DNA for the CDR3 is TGTGCCAGCACCCAGGCGGAGACCCAGTACTTC. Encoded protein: CASTQAETQYF.

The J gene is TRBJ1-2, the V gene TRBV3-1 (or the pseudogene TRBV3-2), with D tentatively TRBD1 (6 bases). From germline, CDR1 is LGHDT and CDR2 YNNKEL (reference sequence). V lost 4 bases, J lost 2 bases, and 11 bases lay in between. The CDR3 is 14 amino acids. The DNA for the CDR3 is TGTGCCAGCAGCCCCCGAGGACAGAACTATGGCTACACCTTC. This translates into CASSPRGQNYGYTF.

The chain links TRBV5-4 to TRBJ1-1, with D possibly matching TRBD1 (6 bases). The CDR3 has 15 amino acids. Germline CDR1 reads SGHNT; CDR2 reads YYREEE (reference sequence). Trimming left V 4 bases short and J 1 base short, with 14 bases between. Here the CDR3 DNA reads TGTGCCAGCAGCAGACCGGGACAAAAGAACACTGAAGCTTTCTTT. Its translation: CASSRPGQKNTEAFF.

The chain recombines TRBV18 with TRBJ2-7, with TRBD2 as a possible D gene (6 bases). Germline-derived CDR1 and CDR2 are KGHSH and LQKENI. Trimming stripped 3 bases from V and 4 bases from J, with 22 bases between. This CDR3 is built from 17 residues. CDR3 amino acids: CASSPEEGLTTLYEQYF. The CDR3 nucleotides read TGTGCCAGCTCACCGGAAGAAGGACTAACGACCCTTTACGAGCAGTACTTC.

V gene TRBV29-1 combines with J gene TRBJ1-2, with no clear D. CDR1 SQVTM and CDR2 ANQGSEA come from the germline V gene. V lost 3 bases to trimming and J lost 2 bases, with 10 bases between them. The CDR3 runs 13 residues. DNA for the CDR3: TGCAGCGTTGATTGGAGGGCCAACTATGGCTACACCTTC. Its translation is CSVDWRANYGYTF.

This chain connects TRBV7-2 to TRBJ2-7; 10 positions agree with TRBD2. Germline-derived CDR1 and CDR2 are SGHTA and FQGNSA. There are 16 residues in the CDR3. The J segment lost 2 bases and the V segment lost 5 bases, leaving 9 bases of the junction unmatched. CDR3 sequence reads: CASSPLRTSGAYEQYF. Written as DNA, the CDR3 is TGTGCCAGCAGCCCCTTGAGGACTAGCGGAGCCTACGAGCAGTACTTC.

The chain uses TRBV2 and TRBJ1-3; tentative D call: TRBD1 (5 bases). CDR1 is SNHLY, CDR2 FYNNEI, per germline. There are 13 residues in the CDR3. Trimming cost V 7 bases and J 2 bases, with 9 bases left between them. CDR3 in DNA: TGTGCCAGCACTCCAGGGACTGGAAACACCATATATTTT. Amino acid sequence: CASTPGTGNTIYF.

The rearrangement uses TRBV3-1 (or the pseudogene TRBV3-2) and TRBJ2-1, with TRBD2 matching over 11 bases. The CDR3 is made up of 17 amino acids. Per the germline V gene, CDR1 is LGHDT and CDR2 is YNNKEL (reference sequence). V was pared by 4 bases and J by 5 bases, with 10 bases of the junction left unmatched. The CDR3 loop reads CASSPRTTSGRNNEQFF. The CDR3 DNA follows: TGTGCCAGCAGCCCTCGGACTACTAGCGGGAGAAACAATGAGCAGTTCTTC.